One sample yielded the 18 T cell receptor beta chains listed below, sequenced in a study of human T cells and chemical hapten exposure. One entry per CDR3 protein results from TCRdb running MiXCR on the 5' RACE reads. The sample lists 130,000 or so distinct CDR3 sequences; 4.1% were seen once. The authors extracted total RNA from unfractionated whole blood. All receptors derive from a female donor in good health.

There are many counts of this clonotype. This chain uses TRBV6-5 with TRBJ1-2; D not resolved. With 4 bases removed from V and 1 base from J, the gap between germline ends came to 13 bases. Germline V gives CDR1 MNHEY, CDR2 SVGAGI. This CDR3 has 15 amino acids. CDR3 amino acids: CASSSRPIDNYGYTF. As DNA, the CDR3 is TGTGCCAGCAGTTCGCGACCGATTGATAACTATGGCTACACCTTC.

This clonotype was seen many times. The J gene is TRBJ2-7, the V gene TRBV4-3; D gene uncertain. Trimming removed 0 bases from V and 0 bases from J, with 9 bases in between. Germline loops: CDR1 LGHNA, CDR2 YSLEER. The length of the CDR3 is 15 residues. The CDR3 protein is CASSQDRATSYEQYF. CDR3 DNA: TGCGCCAGCAGCCAAGATAGGGCAACCTCCTACGAGCAGTACTTC.

There are many counts of this clonotype. The rearrangement uses TRBV7-2 and TRBJ1-6; weak D call: TRBD1 (6 bases). Germline assignment: CDR1 SGHTA and CDR2 FQGNSA. Trimming shortened V by 5 bases and J by 0 bases, and 14 bases separated the two germline ends. The CDR3 is 17 residues long. The CDR3 nucleotides read TGTGCCAGCAGCCCACACAGGGATTACTCCTATAATTCACCCCTCCACTTT. Translating it yields CASSPHRDYSYNSPLHF.

There are many counts of this clonotype. The rearrangement links TRBV7-9 to TRBJ2-4, with D maybe TRBD1 (5 bases). V was trimmed by 5 bases and J by 15 bases, leaving 38 bases between them. The V gene's germline CDR1 is SEHNR and CDR2 FQNEAQ (reference sequence). The CDR3 has 19 residues. CDR3 loop: CASSVFPNPSHTGMTALYF. CDR3 nucleotide sequence: TGTGCCAGCAGCGTTTTTCCCAACCCGTCCCATACAGGAATGACAGCTCTGTACTTC.

This clonotype came up many times. The CDR3 reads CASSQDLGRNTEAFF. CDR3 sequence (DNA): TGTGCCAGCAGCCAAGACTTGGGTAGAAACACTGAAGCTTTCTTT. This sequence joins TRBV3-1 and TRBJ1-1; no firm D call. CDR3 length: 15 amino acids. V dropped 0 bases and J dropped 2 bases, with 10 bases sitting between them. Germline CDR1 reads LGHDT; CDR2 reads YNNKEL (reference sequence).

A few counts support this clonotype. The CDR3 spells CASSLGQGGFYGYTF. CDR3 in DNA: TGTGCCAGCTCTCTGGGACAGGGTGGATTTTATGGCTACACCTTC. The rearrangement links TRBV18 to TRBJ1-2, with 9 nucleotides matching TRBD1. CDR3 length equals 15 residues. CDR1 is KGHSH and CDR2 is LQKENI in the germline V gene. Trimming cost V 6 bases and J 5 bases; bases outside gene matches: 10.

This clonotype was found many times. The V call is TRBV20-1, the J call TRBJ2-7, with TRBD1 as a possible D gene (5 bases). V was clipped by 0 bases and J by 6 bases, with 15 bases between them. Germline values: CDR1 DFQATT, CDR2 SNEGSKA (reference sequence). CDR3 length: 14 amino acids. The CDR3 protein is CSARDRRQSVEQYF. CDR3 DNA: TGCAGTGCTAGAGATCGGAGACAGTCTGTCGAGCAGTACTTC.

This clonotype was observed once. A much more abundant neighbour one base away suggests this may be a read error. The chain couples TRBV2 to TRBJ2-5; unclear D gene. CDR1 and CDR2 from the germline V gene are SNHLY and FYNNEI. This CDR3 has 13 residues. Trimming removed 2 bases at V and 7 bases at J, with 11 bases between. The CDR3 DNA reads TGTGCCAGCAGTGAATGGGCCCCAAGGACCCAGTACTTC. Encoded protein: CASSEWAPRTQYF.

This clonotype has a count of ten or more. This chain joins TRBV5-1 and TRBJ2-7; 10 positions agree with TRBD1. With V trimmed by 4 bases and J by 2 bases, 6 bases remained unmatched. CDR1 and CDR2 (germline): SGHRS, YFSETQ. There are 15 residues in the CDR3. The CDR3 reads CASSRAGTGAYEQYF. CDR3 DNA sequence: TGCGCCAGCAGCCGCGCCGGGACAGGGGCCTACGAGCAGTACTTC.

Many counts were recorded for this clonotype. The gene calls are TRBV20-1 and TRBJ2-6; TRBD1 matches at 11 bases. The trim removed 1 base at V and 0 bases at J, leaving 5 bases unmatched. This CDR3 is 18 amino acids long. In germline, CDR1 is DFQATT, CDR2 SNEGSKA (reference sequence). The CDR3 sequence is CSARATGTGGSGANVLTF. The DNA for the CDR3 is TGCAGTGCTAGAGCAACCGGGACAGGGGGCTCTGGGGCCAACGTCCTGACTTTC.

This clonotype has at least ten counts. The V gene is TRBV20-1, the J gene TRBJ1-1; unclear D gene. Trimming took 5 bases from V and 1 from J, leaving 14 bases between them. This CDR3 contains 14 residues. CDR1 and CDR2 from the germline V gene are DFQATT and SNEGSKA (reference sequence). CDR3 in amino acids: CSAHSLERNTEAFF. CDR3 bases: TGCAGTGCTCACTCACTAGAACGGAACACTGAAGCTTTCTTT.

This clonotype was picked up many times. The V call is TRBV20-1, the J call TRBJ2-7; TRBD2 is a possible D gene (7 bases). With 0 bases removed from V and 6 bases from J, the gap between germline ends came to 12 bases. CDR3 length: 13 amino acids. Per the germline V gene, CDR1 is DFQATT and CDR2 is SNEGSKA (reference sequence). CDR3 residues: CSARDVGGREQYF. CDR3 in DNA: TGCAGTGCTAGAGATGTGGGGGGGCGCGAGCAGTACTTC.

This clonotype came up many times. The rearrangement joins TRBV9 to TRBJ1-4; D remains unclear. This CDR3 is built from 17 residues. V lost 3 bases and J lost 0, with 15 bases in between. Per the germline V gene, CDR1 is SGDLS and CDR2 is YYNGEE. DNA of the CDR3: TGTGCCAGCAGCGCCCCGGGCGAGATTCCAACTAATGAAAAACTGTTTTTT. It specifies CASSAPGEIPTNEKLFF.

This clonotype was seen only a few times. J is TRBJ1-2 and V is TRBV15, with D uncertain. Looked up from germline, CDR1 is LNHNV and CDR2 is YYDKDF (reference sequence). The CDR3 is 13 amino acids. V was clipped by 1 base and J by 5 bases, with 8 bases between them. In nucleotides, the CDR3 is TGTGCCACCAGCAGAGTAGGGCAGTATGGCTACACCTTC. This sequence encodes CATSRVGQYGYTF.

There are many counts of this clonotype. The J gene is TRBJ2-3, the V gene TRBV12-5, with TRBD2 matching 12 bases. The CDR3 covers 16 residues. Looked up from germline, CDR1 is LGHNT and CDR2 is FRNRAP. J gave up 0 bases and V 3 bases, and 1 base lay outside the gene matches. The CDR3 DNA follows: TGTGCTAGTGGTTTCGGACTAGCGGGAAGCACAGATACGCAGTATTTT. It codes for CASGFGLAGSTDTQYF.

This clonotype was recorded many times. V and J are TRBV24-1 and TRBJ2-3; TRBD1 aligns across 11 bases. This CDR3 has 16 residues. Germline CDR1 KGHDR, CDR2 SFDVKD. With 4 bases clipped from V and 3 bases from J, the junction kept 5 bases outside the gene matches. The CDR3 DNA is TGTGCCACCAGTGACCCGGGACAGGGGGAGACAGATACGCAGTATTTT. Translation gives CATSDPGQGETDTQYF.

This clonotype has ten or more counts. The rearrangement links TRBV4-1 to TRBJ1-2; D gene ambiguous. Germline V gene data show CDR1 as MGHRA and CDR2 as YSYEKL. The CDR3 is made up of 13 amino acids. With 4 bases removed from V and 7 bases from J, the gap between germline ends came to 13 bases. The DNA for the CDR3 is TGCGCCAGCAGCCCCCCTGGGAGTGTTGGCTACACCTTC. Translating it yields CASSPPGSVGYTF.

This sequence joins TRBV20-1 and TRBJ2-5; perhaps TRBD2 as D (6 bases). The CDR3 covers 14 residues. Per germline, CDR1 DFQATT and CDR2 SNEGSKA (reference sequence). V was cut by 3 bases and J by 9 bases, with 20 bases left in between. CDR3 DNA sequence: TGCAGTGCTAGCCCTGAGGACTATCCTCGGGCCCAGTACTTC. The encoded protein is CSASPEDYPRAQYF.